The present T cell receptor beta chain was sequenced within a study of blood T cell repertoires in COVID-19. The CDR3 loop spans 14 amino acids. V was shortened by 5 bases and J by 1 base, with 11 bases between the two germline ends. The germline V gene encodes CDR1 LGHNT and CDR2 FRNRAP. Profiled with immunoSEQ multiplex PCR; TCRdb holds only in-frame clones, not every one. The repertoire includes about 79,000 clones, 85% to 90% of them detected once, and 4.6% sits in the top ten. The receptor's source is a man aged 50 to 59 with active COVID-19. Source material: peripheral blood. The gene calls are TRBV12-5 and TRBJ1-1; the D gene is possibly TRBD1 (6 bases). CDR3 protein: CASGPGQPNTEAFF. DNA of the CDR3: TGTGCTAGTGGTCCTGGACAGCCGAACACTGAAGCTTTCTTT.